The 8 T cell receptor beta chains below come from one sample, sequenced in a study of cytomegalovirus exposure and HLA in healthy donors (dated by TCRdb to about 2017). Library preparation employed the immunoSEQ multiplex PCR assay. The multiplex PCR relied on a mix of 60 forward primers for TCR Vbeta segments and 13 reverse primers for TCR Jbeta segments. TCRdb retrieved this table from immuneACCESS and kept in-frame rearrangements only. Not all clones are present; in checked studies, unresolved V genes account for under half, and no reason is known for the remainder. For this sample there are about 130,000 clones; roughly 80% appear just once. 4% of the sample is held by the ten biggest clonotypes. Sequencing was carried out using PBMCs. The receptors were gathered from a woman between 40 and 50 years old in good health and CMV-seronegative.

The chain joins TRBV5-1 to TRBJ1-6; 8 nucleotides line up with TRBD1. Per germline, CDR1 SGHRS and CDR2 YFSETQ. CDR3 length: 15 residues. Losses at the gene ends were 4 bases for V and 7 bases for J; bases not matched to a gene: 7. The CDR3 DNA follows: TGCGCCAGCAGCCCGGACAGGGTCGGAAATTCACCCCTCCACTTT. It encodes CASSPDRVGNSPLHF. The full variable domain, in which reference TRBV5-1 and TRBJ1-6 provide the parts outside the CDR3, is KAGVTQTPRYLIKTRGQQVTLSCSPISGHRSVSWYQQTPGQGLQFLFEYFSETQRNKGNFPGRFSGRQFSNSRSEMNVSTLELGDSALYLCASSPDRVGNSPLHFGNGTRLTVT.

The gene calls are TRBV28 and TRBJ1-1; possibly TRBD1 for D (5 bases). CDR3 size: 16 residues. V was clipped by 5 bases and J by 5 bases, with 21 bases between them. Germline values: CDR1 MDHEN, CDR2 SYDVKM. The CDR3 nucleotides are TGTGCCAGCAGTGTGGGGGGATTCCAACTTTCGACTGAAGCTTTCTTT. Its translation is CASSVGGFQLSTEAFF.

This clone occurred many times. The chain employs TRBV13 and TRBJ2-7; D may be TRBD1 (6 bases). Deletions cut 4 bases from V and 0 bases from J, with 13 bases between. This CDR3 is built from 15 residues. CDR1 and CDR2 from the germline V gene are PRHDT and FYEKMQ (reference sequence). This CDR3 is CASSSPTGISYEQYF. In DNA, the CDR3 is TGTGCCAGCAGCTCCCCGACAGGAATCTCCTACGAGCAGTACTTC.

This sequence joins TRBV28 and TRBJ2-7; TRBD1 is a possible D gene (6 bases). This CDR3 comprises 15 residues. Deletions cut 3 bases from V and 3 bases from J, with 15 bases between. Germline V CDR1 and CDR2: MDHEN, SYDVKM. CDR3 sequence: CASSFSDSQGYEQYF. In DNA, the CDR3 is TGTGCCAGCAGTTTCTCGGACTCACAGGGCTACGAGCAGTACTTC.

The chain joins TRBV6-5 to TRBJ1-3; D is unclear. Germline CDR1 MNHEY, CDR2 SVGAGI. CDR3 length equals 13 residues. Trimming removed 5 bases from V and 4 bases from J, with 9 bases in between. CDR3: CASSRQDGNTIYF. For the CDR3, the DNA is TGTGCCAGCAGTCGACAAGACGGAAACACCATATATTTT.

The CDR3 protein is CASSSGLTTDTQYF. The DNA for the CDR3 is TGTGCCAGCAGTTCGGGACTGACCACAGATACGCAGTATTTT. This chain joins TRBV27 and TRBJ2-3, with D maybe TRBD2 (6 bases). V was cut by 4 bases and J by 2 bases, with 10 bases left in between. The CDR3 extends over 14 amino acids. Per germline, CDR1 MNHEY and CDR2 SMNVEV (reference sequence).

Written as DNA, the CDR3 is TGCGCCAGCAGCCAATGGGGCAGAATCTCACCCCTCCACTTT. This translates into CASSQWGRISPLHF. The V call is TRBV4-1, the J call TRBJ1-6; D might be TRBD1 (5 bases). V was pared by 2 bases and J by 10 bases, with 12 bases between. This CDR3 is 14 amino acids long. CDR1 is MGHRA, CDR2 YSYEKL, per germline.

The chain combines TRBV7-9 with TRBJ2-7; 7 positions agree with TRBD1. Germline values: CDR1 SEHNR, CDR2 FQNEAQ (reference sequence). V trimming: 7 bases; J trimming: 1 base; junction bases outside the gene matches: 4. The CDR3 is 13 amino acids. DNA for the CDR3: TGTGCCAGCACTCCACAGGGGTCCTACGAGCAGTACTTC. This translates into CASTPQGSYEQYF.